This TCR beta chain was retrieved from a study of cytomegalovirus exposure and HLA in healthy donors. General study results and limits: Reportedly, HLA-A and HLA-B alleles of most subjects were accurately predicted from TCR beta. A few of the chains that were CMV-associated were confirmed in vitro to be specific for CMV antigens. It was likely that a cluster of highly shared sequence variants was a sequencing artifact.

Worth noting for this clone: The antigen remains undetermined.

The PCR employed 60 Vbeta primers together with 13 Jbeta primers. Clones were read by immunoSEQ multiplex PCR, and TCRdb kept only the in-frame ones, dropping some. Of approximately 190,000 clones in the sample, 78% were seen once. The sequence derives from a woman younger than 45 in good health and CMV-seropositive. Input material: PBMCs.

Here the CDR3 reads CASSLLLAGSTDTQYF. The CDR3 coding sequence is TGTGCCAGTAGTCTACTACTAGCGGGGAGCACAGATACGCAGTATTTT. This chain uses TRBV19 with TRBJ2-3; TRBD2 matches at 10 bases. This CDR3 has 16 amino acids. Germline lookup yields CDR1 LNHDA and CDR2 SQIVND (reference sequence). Trimming took 5 bases from V and 0 from J; bases not matched to a gene: 5. The full variable domain, its missing parts supplied by reference TRBV19 and TRBJ2-3, is DGGITQSPKYLFRKEGQNVTLSCEQNLNHDAMYWYRQDPGQGLRLIYYSQIVNDFQKGDIAEGYSVSREKKESFPLTVTSAQKNPTAFYLCASSLLLAGSTDTQYFGPGTRLTVL.